The 10 T cell receptor beta chains given below trace back to one sample, sequenced in a study of T-cell memory formation after mild COVID-19. Using its own MiXCR run on the 5' RACE reads, TCRdb lists one record per CDR3 protein. The sample consists of 530,000 or so distinct CDR3 sequences, 17% of them appearing once. The specimen sequenced was PBMCs or a T cell subset sorted from them (not recorded which). The receptors shown here come from an adult woman who had mild COVID-19 (a few samples of this study predate the infection). Cell type and time point are not known.

The table lists this clonotype with a few counts. CDR3 sequence: CASSQDRTVWNTEAFF. The CDR3 nucleotides are TGTGCCAGCAGCCAAGACCGGACGGTGTGGAACACTGAAGCTTTCTTT. The chain joins TRBV14 to TRBJ1-1; the D is unclear. The CDR3 runs to 16 residues. The V gene's germline CDR1 is SGHDN and CDR2 FVKESK. Between the trimmed V and J ends, which lost 0 bases and 1 base, there was a span of 12 bases. Together with reference TRBV14 and TRBJ1-1, the CDR3 gives the full variable domain: EAGVTQFPSHSVIEKGQTVTLRCDPISGHDNLYWYRRVMGKEIKFLLHFVKESKQDESGMPNNRFLAERTGGTYSTLKVQPAELEDSGVYFCASSQDRTVWNTEAFFGQGTRLTVV.

This clonotype occurred a few times. The rearrangement uses TRBV7-2 and TRBJ1-1, with D possibly TRBD1 on 5 matching bases. The germline V and J ends were trimmed by 1 base and 3 bases, with 9 bases remaining between them. This CDR3 comprises 14 residues. The V gene's germline CDR1 is SGHTA and CDR2 FQGNSA. This chain's CDR3 is CASSLDRGDTEAFF. The DNA of the CDR3 is TGTGCCAGCAGCTTAGACCGGGGGGACACTGAAGCTTTCTTT. Supplemented by reference TRBV7-2 and TRBJ1-1, the full variable domain reads GAGVSQSPSNKVTEKGKDVELRCDPISGHTALYWYRQSLGQGLEFLIYFQGNSAPDKSGLPSDRFSAERTGGSVSTLTIQRTQQEDSAVYLCASSLDRGDTEAFFGQGTRLTVV.

This rearrangement joins TRBV6-5 to TRBJ2-7; a possible D gene is TRBD1 (6 bases). Germline lookup yields CDR1 MNHEY and CDR2 SVGAGI. V lost 6 bases and J 4 bases, leaving 16 bases between the germline ends. This CDR3 comprises 14 residues. CDR3 in amino acids: CASSRAGTPYEQYF. In DNA, the CDR3 is TGTGCCAGCAGCCGAGCCGGGACACCTTACGAGCAGTACTTC.

The V call is TRBV12-3 or TRBV12-4, the J call TRBJ1-2; 10 bases map to TRBD1. Trimming removed 5 bases from V and 4 bases from J; junction bases left unmatched: 1. CDR3 length equals 13 residues. The CDR3 region has the DNA TGTGCCAGCAGTGGGACAGGGGCCTATGGCTACACCTTC. It specifies CASSGTGAYGYTF.

This clonotype has more than one count but fewer than ten. The CDR3 loop is CSVLTPGTAGRNIQYF. The CDR3, as DNA: TGCAGCGTTTTAACCCCCGGGACGGCAGGGCGAAACATTCAGTACTTC. The chain links TRBV29-1 to TRBJ2-4, with D tentatively TRBD1 or TRBD2 (5 bases each). The V gene lost 5 bases and the J gene lost 6 bases, with 23 bases spanning the gap. CDR1 and CDR2 from the germline V gene are SQVTM and ANQGSEA. The CDR3 has 16 amino acids. The full variable domain, rest sourced from reference TRBV29-1 and TRBJ2-4, is SAVISQKPSRDICQRGTSLTIQCQVDSQVTMMFWYRQQPGQSLTLIATANQGSEATYESGFVIDKFPISRPNLTFSTLTVSNMSPEDSSIYLCSVLTPGTAGRNIQYFGAGTRLSVL.

This clonotype was recorded a few times. The CDR3 coding sequence is TGTGCCAGCAGAGGGGCCGCCAGGGACTATGGCTACACCTTC. Translation: CASRGAARDYGYTF. The gene calls are TRBV5-6 and TRBJ1-2; a possible D gene is TRBD1 (5 bases). This CDR3 has 14 residues. Germline lookup yields CDR1 SGHDT and CDR2 YYEEEE. V lost 5 bases and J lost 3, with 14 bases in between.

The chain has TRBV27 and TRBJ2-1; 8 bases agree with TRBD1. This CDR3 region has 15 residues. Germline V CDR1 and CDR2: MNHEY, SMNVEV (reference sequence). The V segment lost 5 bases and the J segment 4 bases; nucleotides outside the gene matches: 7. The CDR3 coding sequence is TGTGCCAGCAGTAGCAAGGACAGGGCTTACAATGAGCAGTTCTTC. Translating it yields CASSSKDRAYNEQFF.

This chain connects TRBV12-3 or TRBV12-4 to TRBJ2-5; no firm D call. Trimming cost V 6 bases and J 2 bases, with 19 bases left between them. This CDR3 has 16 residues. The CDR3 sequence: CASRGPRPPLQETQYF. The CDR3 DNA sequence: TGTGCCAGCAGGGGCCCGCGCCCGCCACTTCAAGAGACCCAGTACTTC.

The table lists this clonotype with a few counts. The rearrangement joins TRBV12-3 or TRBV12-4 to TRBJ1-1, with no clear D. V was clipped by 11 bases and J by 1 base, with 11 bases between them. CDR3 length equals 12 residues. The CDR3 spells CAARFENTEAFF. Here the CDR3 DNA reads TGTGCCGCCCGTTTCGAGAACACTGAAGCTTTCTTT.

The table lists this clonotype with a few counts. The CDR3 region is CAWTGTDSNQPQHF. CDR3 DNA: TGTGCCTGGACCGGGACCGATAGCAATCAGCCCCAGCATTTT. This chain uses TRBV30 with TRBJ1-5; D is possibly TRBD1 (5 bases). The CDR3 totals 14 residues. Germline V CDR1 and CDR2: GTSNPN, SVGIG (reference sequence). V was cut by 4 bases and J by 0 bases, with 10 bases left in between.